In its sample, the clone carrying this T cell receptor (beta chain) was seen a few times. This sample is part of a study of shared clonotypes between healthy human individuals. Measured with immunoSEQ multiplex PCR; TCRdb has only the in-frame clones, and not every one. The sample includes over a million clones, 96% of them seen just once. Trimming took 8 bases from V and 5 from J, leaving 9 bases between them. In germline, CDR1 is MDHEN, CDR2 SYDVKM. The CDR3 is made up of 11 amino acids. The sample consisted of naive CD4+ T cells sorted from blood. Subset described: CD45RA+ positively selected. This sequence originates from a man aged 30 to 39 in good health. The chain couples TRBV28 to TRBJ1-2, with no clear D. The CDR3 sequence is CASRRLYGYTF. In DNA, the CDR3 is TGTGCCAGCCGGCGGCTTTATGGCTACACCTTC.